The present T cell receptor (beta chain) was sequenced within a study of radiotherapy plus CTLA-4 blockade in lung cancer. The overall study: Disease control was present in roughly 30% of patients, and objective responses in approximately 18%.

Focal radiation with ipilimumab CTLA-4 blockade was given to patients with chemo-refractory metastatic non-small-cell lung cancer. As to this clone: No antigen is known for it.

Study-level findings and limits: Some TCR clones had been derived from tumors. These clones expanded in peripheral blood after radiotherapy plus ipilimumab. Among reported predictors of response, early blood T cell clone dynamics with interferon-beta performed best.

Some clones are missing from TCRdb's copy, which holds only in-frame ones; the method was immunoSEQ multiplex PCR. Altogether 45,000 or so clones are present, around 76% being singletons, with the ten largest covering 11%. CDR3 size: 12 residues. Trimming took off 5 bases at V and 5 bases at J, with 9 bases between the two ends. CDR1 is SGHNT and CDR2 is YENEEA in the germline V gene. This receptor was identified in a human donor with non-small cell lung cancer who had stable disease on radiotherapy plus ipilimumab. This sample comprised peripheral blood, obtained from a patient treated with radiotherapy plus ipilimumab. The rearrangement uses TRBV11-3 and TRBJ2-5; D is unclear. In nucleotides, the CDR3 is TGTGCCAGCAGCCGTGGATCGGAGACCCAGTACTTC. The encoded protein is CASSRGSETQYF.